This T cell receptor beta chain was obtained from a study of blood T cell repertoires in COVID-19 (dated by TCRdb to 2020 to 2022). About the investigation overall: Collaborator samples came from the United States, Italy and Spain and covered acute and convalescent phases of COVID-19. The prospective study material was composed of cDNA or gDNA derived from T cells, B-cell-depleted T cells, or PBMCs. Deeply sampled blood TCRbeta repertoires from subjects exposed to, actively infected with, or recovered from COVID-19 were included in the dataset. The repertoires were made available in a free public database intended to serve as a resource for research on the immune response to SARS-CoV-2. Samples came from the ongoing ImmuneRACE study (first 160 participants) plus 1,254 subjects from 6 global collaborators. A de-identified subject ID, COVID-19 status, age in years and sex were almost always included in the sample metadata. HLA class I and class II types, where available, came from metadata supplied by the sample provider rather than from assay-based typing.

What the authors observed across the whole study: How much clinical and demographic metadata was included differed by source and by participant, and the metadata was provided uncurated.

TCRbeta CDR3 regions were amplified from genomic DNA by means of the immunoSEQ Assay, a bias-controlled multiplex PCR. In the original analysis: The number of nucleated cells in each sample was estimated by amplification of reference gene primers within the assay. To quantify the absolute abundance of each unique TCRbeta CDR3 rearrangement, sequence reads were collapsed and filtered. For each sample, productive Simpson clonality was calculated by taking the square root of Simpson's diversity index across productive rearrangements. Entries here come from immuneACCESS through TCRdb and include only in-frame sequences with V and J called. Some clones fail to appear in such tables; in the studies checked, an unresolved V gene covers under half of the shortfall, and the cause of the remainder is unknown. V and J calls and clone size come straight from that table; D and trimming were deduced from the DNA. The sample table records around 450,000 clones; 87% of these occur just once. Around 1.8% of the sample goes to the ten largest clones.

In the case of this clone: Its antigen remains undetermined. No base-level quality is on record; no much larger clone is a single base apart.

Enrolling through a virtual design, the prospective study's participants ranged in age from roughly 18 to 90 years and lived across roughly 24 United States geographic areas. In the prospective study, participants were assigned to cohorts based on the clinical history participants reported in a screening survey and a study questionnaire. Mobile phlebotomists in the prospective study collected whole blood, serum and a nasopharyngeal or oropharyngeal swab from every participant. Participants in the prospective study had the option to provide additional blood draws and questionnaires over a roughly 2-month period. Prospective study blood samples were shipped either frozen or at room temperature before DNA extraction. In the germline V gene (reference sequence), CDR1 corresponds to WNHNN and CDR2 to SYGVQD. Between the V and J ends, shortened by 3 bases and 4 bases respectively, the junction contains 12 bases. The cysteine opens and the phenylalanine closes a CDR3 of 14 amino acids. The retained sequence is limited to the CDR3, 42 bases, with the frame set at the first base.

The sample was PBMCs or T cells enriched from blood (not recorded which). The receptor's source is a woman aged 18-35 years with acute COVID-19. In this chain, TRBV10-1 is recombined with TRBJ1-1, with the D gene call left open. The base sequence is TGCGCCAGCAGTGAATTAACTGGGAGCACTGAAGCTTTCTTT. It encodes CASSELTGSTEAFF.